This T cell receptor (beta chain) came from a study of T-cell reconstitution after alpha-beta-depleted transplantation in children. The V gene's germline CDR1 is SGHTA and CDR2 FQGNSA. Trimming stripped 4 bases from V and 2 bases from J, with 20 bases between. CDR3 size: 17 residues. During its preparation, the TCRbeta library received unique molecular identifiers. A single record per CDR3 protein comes from TCRdb applying MiXCR to the PCR reads. This table holds 640,000 or so distinct CDR3 sequences, around 17% found once. Here the sequenced sample was PBMCs from the stem cell graft donor, taken from the stem cell graft. The V call is TRBV7-2, the J call TRBJ1-2; D gene unclear. This TCR came from a human donor who donated a stem cell graft to a child with acute myeloid leukemia. CDR3 sequence reads: CASSSRAGPEGNYGYTF. CDR3 nucleotides: TGTGCCAGCAGCTCGAGAGCCGGGCCCGAGGGCAACTATGGCTACACCTTC.